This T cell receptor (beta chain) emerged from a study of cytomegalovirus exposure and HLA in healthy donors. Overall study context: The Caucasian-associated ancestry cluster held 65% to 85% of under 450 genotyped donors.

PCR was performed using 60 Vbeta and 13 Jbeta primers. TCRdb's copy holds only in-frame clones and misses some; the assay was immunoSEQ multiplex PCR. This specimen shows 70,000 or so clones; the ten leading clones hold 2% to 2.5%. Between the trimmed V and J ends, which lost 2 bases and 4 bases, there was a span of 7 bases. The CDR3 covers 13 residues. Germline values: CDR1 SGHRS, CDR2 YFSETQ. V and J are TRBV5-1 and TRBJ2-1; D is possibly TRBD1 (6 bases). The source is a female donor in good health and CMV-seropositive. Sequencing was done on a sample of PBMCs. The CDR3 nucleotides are TGCGCCAGCAGCTTAGGACAGTACAATGAGCAGTTCTTC. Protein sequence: CASSLGQYNEQFF.